This T cell receptor (beta chain) was sequenced for a study of blood T cell repertoires in COVID-19. Study summary: The cDNA or gDNA used as material had been derived from T cells, B-cell-depleted T cells, or PBMCs.

Clones were sequenced by immunoSEQ multiplex PCR, and TCRdb holds only the in-frame ones, with some missing. Here the sample spans around 250,000 clones, more than 75% being singletons. Across about two dozen US areas, participants ranged in age from about 18 to 90 years. Symptom resolution, clearance, or two negative PCRs marked donors in Cohort 3 as recovered. Germline V gene sequence: CDR1 SNHLY, CDR2 FYNNEI. There are 13 residues in the CDR3. V dropped 3 bases and J dropped 4 bases, with 7 bases sitting between them. The TCR comes from a man aged 18 to 35 who had recovered from COVID-19. This chain joins TRBV2 and TRBJ1-5; D might be TRBD1 (5 bases). The sequenced sample was PBMCs or T cells enriched from blood (not recorded which). CDR3 in DNA: TGTGCCAGCAGTGAGGGGGGAAATCAGCCCCAGCATTTT. Amino acids: CASSEGGNQPQHF.